The clone carrying this T cell receptor beta chain came up many times. Its antigen is not identified. This CDR3 is 12 amino acids long. Trimming shortened V by 5 bases and J by 4 bases, and 8 bases separated the two germline ends. Germline CDR1 SGHAT, CDR2 FQNNGV. The source of the sample is a study of regulatory T cells in long-lasting Graves disease. Building the TCR beta libraries relied on iRepertoire HTBI primers, and CDR3 regions underwent Arm-PCR. TCRdb reanalysed the multiplex PCR reads using MiXCR and keeps one entry per CDR3 protein. Of 250,000 to 300,000 distinct CDR3 sequences in the sample, around a sixth were seen once. Time point in this sample: newly diagnosed GD, antithyroid drugs for less than 3 months. Making the TCR library involved RNA that had been extracted from PBMCs. General study findings and limits: Authors noted too few samples as a limitation. Whereas roughly 1,000 public clonotypes were shared by new patients, persistent patients shared more, at about 2,500.

These data were likewise used in another study, on T cells in Graves' hyperthyroidism and ophthalmopathy. Per that study: If no ophthalmopathy progression occurred within 18 months, Graves' hyperthyroidism was stable. When the TCR CDR3 underwent first-round RT-PCR, the HTBI primer set was used.

Material: peripheral blood mononuclear cells (PBMCs), obtained at new diagnosis, from a patient treated with antithyroid drugs. The clonotype originates from a woman aged 25-40 years with Graves disease. J is TRBJ2-5 and V is TRBV11-2; D unresolved. In DNA, the CDR3 is TGTGCCAGCAGCCTCGGTGTAGAGACCCAGTACTTC. Translated, it gives CASSLGVETQYF.